The 30 T cell receptor beta chains reported below all come from one sample, sequenced in a study of neoadjuvant anti-PD-1 for oral cavity cancer. Profiled with immunoSEQ multiplex PCR; TCRdb holds only in-frame clones, not every one. The profile covers 14,000 or so clones, with 60% to 80% appearing a single time and 2% to 3% taken by the ten largest. Sequences were derived from PBMCs, sampled before nivolumab (anti-PD-1) treatment. The receptors derive from a person aged 40 to 85 with oral cavity squamous cell carcinoma.

Here the CDR3 reads CASSHGERGRALHF. CDR3 in DNA: TGCGCCAGCAGCCACGGCGAAAGGGGCAGGGCCCTCCACTTT. The chain joins TRBV4-1 to TRBJ1-6; possible D gene TRBD1, 5 bases. CDR1 and CDR2 from the germline V gene are MGHRA and YSYEKL. The CDR3 has 14 amino acids. V gave up 3 bases and J gave up 14 bases, with 17 bases separating them.

The rearrangement links TRBV6-5 to TRBJ1-3; D is undetermined. Germline CDR1 reads MNHEY; CDR2 reads SVGAGI. V was pared by 8 bases and J by 4 bases, with 6 bases between. There are 11 residues in the CDR3. The CDR3 here is CASVEGNTIYF. CDR3 coding DNA: TGTGCCAGCGTTGAGGGAAACACCATATATTTT.

In its sample, this clone was seen once. The V and J genes are TRBV19 and TRBJ2-3; D is perhaps TRBD1 (6 bases). This CDR3 region has 15 residues. The germline V and J ends were trimmed by 7 bases and 0 bases, with 14 bases remaining between them. CDR1 and CDR2 (germline): LNHDA, SQIVND (reference sequence). As DNA, the CDR3 is TGTGCCAGTAAACCCGGGACAACTAGCACAGATACGCAGTATTTT. It encodes CASKPGTTSTDTQYF. Full variable domain (remainder filled in from reference TRBV19 and TRBJ2-3): DGGITQSPKYLFRKEGQNVTLSCEQNLNHDAMYWYRQDPGQGLRLIYYSQIVNDFQKGDIAEGYSVSREKKESFPLTVTSAQKNPTAFYLCASKPGTTSTDTQYFGPGTRLTVL.

Here the CDR3 DNA reads TGCGCCAGCAGCCAAGATCAACAAACGAGTGGAAACACCATATATTTT. Amino acids: CASSQDQQTSGNTIYF. The genes are TRBV4-1 and TRBJ1-3; D is ambiguous. Germline V gene lookup returns CDR1 MGHRA and CDR2 YSYEKL. Trimming took off 0 bases at V and 3 bases at J, with 12 bases between the two ends. The CDR3 loop spans 16 amino acids.

The chain links TRBV5-5 to TRBJ2-3; perhaps TRBD2 as D (5 bases). V dropped 4 bases and J dropped 0 bases, with 6 bases sitting between them. CDR1 and CDR2 (germline): SGHKS, YYEKEE (reference sequence). The CDR3 loop spans 13 amino acids. The DNA of the CDR3 is TGTGCCAGCAGCCGCGGGAGCACAGATACGCAGTATTTT. Translated: CASSRGSTDTQYF.

The genes are TRBV12-2 and TRBJ2-3. TRBV12-2 is a recognized pseudogene. The CDR3 covers 13 residues. CDR3 region: CASRAQTTDTQYF. The CDR3 coding sequence is TGTGCAAGTCGCGCGCAGACCACAGATACGCAGTATTTT.

The J gene is TRBJ1-5, the V gene TRBV5-1; no reliable D call. The CDR3 loop spans 14 amino acids. Germline V gene sequence: CDR1 SGHRS, CDR2 YFSETQ. The V end lost 0 bases, the J end lost 10 bases, and 14 bases lay between the germline ends. The DNA of the CDR3 is TGCGCCAGCAGCTTGGGGCCTGGCAGCGGTCCCCAGCATTTT. Translation gives CASSLGPGSGPQHF.

The genes are TRBV4-1 and TRBJ2-1; D is ambiguous. This CDR3 comprises 12 residues. Germline loops: CDR1 MGHRA, CDR2 YSYEKL. Trimming took off 1 base at V and 7 bases at J, with 5 bases between the two ends. The CDR3 sequence: CASSQVRNEQFF. In nucleotides, the CDR3 is TGCGCCAGCAGCCAAGTTCGGAATGAGCAGTTCTTC.

This clone has just a few counts. The chain carries TRBV19 and TRBJ1-5; D gene uncertain. In germline, CDR1 is LNHDA, CDR2 SQIVND (reference sequence). V was pared by 4 bases and J by 7 bases, with 8 bases between. CDR3 length equals 12 residues. The CDR3 loop is CASSTSRQPQHF. For the CDR3, the DNA is TGTGCCAGTAGTACTAGCAGGCAGCCCCAGCATTTT. Looking up the rest from reference TRBV19 and TRBJ1-5 gives the full variable domain: DGGITQSPKYLFRKEGQNVTLSCEQNLNHDAMYWYRQDPGQGLRLIYYSQIVNDFQKGDIAEGYSVSREKKESFPLTVTSAQKNPTAFYLCASSTSRQPQHFGDGTRLSIL.

J is TRBJ1-4 and V is TRBV19, with 7 positions matching TRBD1. Germline-derived CDR1 and CDR2 are LNHDA and SQIVND (reference sequence). V gave up 3 bases and J gave up 3 bases; unmatched junction bases: 7. CDR3 length equals 16 residues. The CDR3 protein is CASSMGRGSANEKLFF. The CDR3 nucleotides are TGTGCCAGTAGTATGGGCAGGGGGAGCGCTAATGAAAAACTGTTTTTT.

This clone was seen a few times. This sequence joins TRBV6-1 and TRBJ1-6; a weak D match, TRBD1 (5 bases). This CDR3 has 14 residues. CDR1 is MNHNS and CDR2 is SASEGT in the germline V gene. Deletions cut 3 bases from V and 7 bases from J, with 10 bases between. CDR3 DNA: TGTGCCAGCAGTGACCAGGGATACAATTCACCCCTCCACTTT. Protein: CASSDQGYNSPLHF.

The chain recombines TRBV27 with TRBJ2-4, with D possibly called TRBD1 or TRBD2 (5 bases each). Germline CDR1 reads MNHEY; CDR2 reads SMNVEV (reference sequence). The CDR3 sequence is 16 residues long. V was trimmed by 6 bases and J by 3 bases, leaving 18 bases between them. In DNA, the CDR3 is TGTGCCAGCAGATCGGCAGGGATCGAGGGCAAAAACATTCAGTACTTC. Amino acid sequence: CASRSAGIEGKNIQYF.

CDR3 DNA sequence: TGTGCCTGGAGTGAAGGTGGCCGACTTTACACAGATACGCAGTATTTT. It yields the protein CAWSEGGRLYTDTQYF. The V and J genes are TRBV30 and TRBJ2-3; D call uncertain. From germline, CDR1 is GTSNPN and CDR2 SVGIG (reference sequence). Deletions cut 1 base from V and 2 bases from J, with 16 bases between. This CDR3 has 16 amino acids.

The chain recombines TRBV10-1 with TRBJ2-7, with no clear D. With 0 bases removed from V and 2 bases from J, the gap between germline ends came to 14 bases. The germline CDR1 and CDR2 sequences are WNHNN and SYGVQD (reference sequence). This CDR3 has 16 amino acids. CDR3 protein: CASSESSRSATYEQYF. Written as DNA, the CDR3 is TGCGCCAGCAGTGAGTCGTCGAGGAGCGCGACCTACGAGCAGTACTTC.

This clone was seen more than once but under ten times. The J gene is TRBJ1-1, the V gene TRBV9, with D possibly being TRBD1 (6 bases). Trimming pared 0 bases from V and 5 bases from J, leaving 11 bases between. CDR3 size: 14 residues. CDR1 is SGDLS, CDR2 YYNGEE, per germline. CDR3 region: CASSVEGGETEAFF. DNA of the CDR3: TGTGCCAGCAGCGTAGAAGGGGGTGAAACTGAAGCTTTCTTT.

The sample holds a few counts of this clone. This chain connects TRBV19 to TRBJ1-6; no clear D. This CDR3 has 16 residues. V was cut by 6 bases and J by 7 bases, with 19 bases left in between. From germline, CDR1 is LNHDA and CDR2 SQIVND (reference sequence). CDR3 nucleotides: TGTGCCAGTAGCTCCCCGCCGGGCTCCCTCAATTCACCCCTCCACTTT. Amino acids: CASSSPPGSLNSPLHF.

CDR3: CASSASGGRGSNQPQHF. The CDR3 coding sequence is TGTGCCAGTAGTGCGTCGGGAGGCAGGGGAAGCAATCAGCCCCAGCATTTT. The chain has TRBV19 and TRBJ1-5, with a tentative D call TRBD1 (6 bases). Looked up from germline, CDR1 is LNHDA and CDR2 is SQIVND (reference sequence). The CDR3 runs 17 residues. Trimming removed 5 bases from V and 1 base from J, with 18 bases in between.

This chain uses TRBV9 with TRBJ2-4; 9 positions match TRBD1. This CDR3 has 16 residues. The germline V gene encodes CDR1 SGDLS and CDR2 YYNGEE. The V gene end was trimmed by 2 bases and the J gene end by 1 base; junction bases not matched to a gene: 4. The CDR3 DNA reads TGTGCCAGCAGCGTGGGGACAGGGAGGGCCAAAAACATTCAGTACTTC. Its translation: CASSVGTGRAKNIQYF. The full variable domain, with the rest looked up from reference TRBV9 and TRBJ2-4, is DSGVTQTPKHLITATGQRVTLRCSPRSGDLSVYWYQQSLDQGLQFLIQYYNGEERAKGNILERFSAQQFPDLHSELNLSSLELGDSALYFCASSVGTGRAKNIQYFGAGTRLSVL.

This clone was seen a few times. The chain joins TRBV18 to TRBJ1-2; TRBD1 is a possible D gene (5 bases). The CDR3 length is 14 residues. Trimming took off 6 bases at V and 5 bases at J, with 16 bases between the two ends. Germline CDR1 reads KGHSH; CDR2 reads LQKENI. CDR3 sequence (DNA): TGTGCCAGCTCGCCTACGGGACGCCAATATGGCTACACCTTC. Translating it yields CASSPTGRQYGYTF.

This CDR3 reads CASSPGRGPYNEQFF. The CDR3 DNA reads TGTGCCAGCAGCCCGGGCAGGGGGCCCTACAATGAGCAGTTCTTC. The chain combines TRBV11-3 with TRBJ2-1; 8 bases align to TRBD1. There are 15 residues in the CDR3. Germline loops: CDR1 SGHNT, CDR2 YENEEA. V lost 5 bases and J lost 2; bases outside the gene matches: 5.

The J gene is TRBJ1-2, the V gene TRBV30; D ambiguous. The CDR3 sequence is 12 residues long. The V end lost 7 bases, the J end lost 8 bases, and 17 bases lay between the germline ends. Germline CDR1 reads GTSNPN; CDR2 reads SVGIG (reference sequence). The CDR3 here is CASSLMTGGYTF. The CDR3 coding sequence is TGTGCCTCCTCTCTCATGACGGGGGGCTACACCTTC.

The J gene is TRBJ2-1, the V gene TRBV4-1; D gene unclear. The V gene's germline CDR1 is MGHRA and CDR2 YSYEKL. The CDR3 contains 12 residues. With 8 bases removed from V and 8 bases from J, the gap between germline ends came to 13 bases. CDR3 loop: CASLGTKDEQFF. The CDR3 region has the DNA TGCGCCAGCCTTGGTACCAAGGATGAGCAGTTCTTC.

In this sample, this clone turned up a few times. J is TRBJ1-2 and V is TRBV19; D is ambiguous. The CDR3 extends over 15 amino acids. Germline CDR1 reads LNHDA; CDR2 reads SQIVND (reference sequence). With 7 bases removed from V and 8 bases from J, the gap between germline ends came to 23 bases. CDR3 bases: TGTGCCAGTAAAATTGGCGGGGTTGAAGTCGAGGGCTACACCTTC. Its protein product is CASKIGGVEVEGYTF.

This chain uses TRBV2 with TRBJ2-5; TRBD2 agrees at 12 bases. Germline lookup yields CDR1 SNHLY and CDR2 FYNNEI. Germline trimming cut 6 bases from V and 4 bases from J; bases unmatched to any gene: 9. This CDR3 comprises 16 residues. The CDR3: CASRPSGGAGSETQYF. For the CDR3, the DNA is TGTGCCAGCAGGCCTAGCGGGGGGGCCGGGTCAGAGACCCAGTACTTC.

This clone was detected only a few times. The V and J genes are TRBV28 and TRBJ1-2; no reliable D call. The V gene's germline CDR1 is MDHEN and CDR2 SYDVKM. V lost 3 bases, J lost 4 bases, and 12 bases lay in between. This CDR3 is 14 amino acids long. CDR3 nucleotide sequence: TGTGCCAGCAGTTTTTCCGGCCGAAGCTATGGCTACACCTTC. This sequence encodes CASSFSGRSYGYTF.

This clone was seen a few times. The chain couples TRBV18 to TRBJ2-3, with unresolved D. The V end lost 2 bases, the J end lost 2 bases, and 2 bases lay between the germline ends. This CDR3 spans 12 amino acids. In germline, CDR1 is KGHSH, CDR2 LQKENI. CDR3 nucleotides: TGTGCCAGCTCACCATTCACAGATACGCAGTATTTT. Protein sequence: CASSPFTDTQYF.

This sequence joins TRBV27 and TRBJ1-5, with TRBD1 matching 7 bases. Per germline, CDR1 MNHEY and CDR2 SMNVEV (reference sequence). V was pared by 5 bases and J by 4 bases, with 5 bases of the junction left unmatched. The CDR3 has 14 amino acids. CDR3 in DNA: TGTGCCAGCAGTCGGGGACAGAGTAATCAGCCCCAGCATTTT. Protein sequence: CASSRGQSNQPQHF.

The chain recombines TRBV19 with TRBJ1-4; D gene ambiguous. The V end lost 6 bases, the J end lost 4 bases, and 15 bases lay between the germline ends. Germline CDR1 LNHDA, CDR2 SQIVND (reference sequence). The CDR3 is 15 residues long. CDR3 residues: CASRLRSGHNEKLFF. The DNA of the CDR3 is TGTGCCAGTAGACTCCGGAGTGGGCATAATGAAAAACTGTTTTTT.

This sequence joins TRBV9 and TRBJ1-6, with D possibly matching TRBD1 (6 bases). CDR3 size: 15 residues. Per germline, CDR1 SGDLS and CDR2 YYNGEE. The V end was cut by 4 bases, the J end by 13 bases, with 21 bases between. CDR3 region: CASSPRGQRGSPLHF. As DNA, the CDR3 is TGTGCCAGCAGCCCGAGAGGACAGAGGGGTTCGCCCCTCCACTTT.

The V gene is TRBV9, the J gene TRBJ2-2; D not certain. The CDR3 runs to 15 residues. The germline V and J ends were trimmed by 0 bases and 2 bases, with 8 bases remaining between them. CDR1 SGDLS and CDR2 YYNGEE come from the germline V gene. The chain's CDR3 is CASSVVQINTGELFF. The CDR3 DNA reads as TGTGCCAGCAGCGTAGTTCAGATTAACACCGGGGAGCTGTTTTTT. Combining the CDR3 with reference TRBV9 and TRBJ2-2 gives the whole variable domain DSGVTQTPKHLITATGQRVTLRCSPRSGDLSVYWYQQSLDQGLQFLIQYYNGEERAKGNILERFSAQQFPDLHSELNLSSLELGDSALYFCASSVVQINTGELFFGEGSRLTVL.